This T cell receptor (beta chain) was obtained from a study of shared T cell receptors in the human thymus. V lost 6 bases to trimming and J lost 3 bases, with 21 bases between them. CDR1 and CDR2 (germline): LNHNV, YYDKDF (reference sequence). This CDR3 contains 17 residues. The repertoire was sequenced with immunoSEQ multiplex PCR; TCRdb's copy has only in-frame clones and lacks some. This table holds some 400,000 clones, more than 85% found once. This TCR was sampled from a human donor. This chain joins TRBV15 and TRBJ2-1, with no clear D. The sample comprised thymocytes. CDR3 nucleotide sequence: TGTGCCACCAGTATGCCCACGGGCTCTTTGAACTACAATGAGCAGTTCTTC. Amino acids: CATSMPTGSLNYNEQFF. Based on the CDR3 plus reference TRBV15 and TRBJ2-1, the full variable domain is DAMVIQNPRYQVTQFGKPVTLSCSQTLNHNVMYWYQQKSSQAPKLLFHYYDKDFNNEADTPDNFQSRRPNTSFCFLDIRSPGLGDTAMYLCATSMPTGSLNYNEQFFGPGTRLTVL.